Presented here are 29 T cell receptor beta chains from one specimen sequenced in a study of T cell clonality in common variable immunodeficiency. Study-level findings and limits: Common variable immunodeficiency TCR beta sequences reportedly had fewer deletions and N-nucleotide insertions.

The table came from immunoSEQ multiplex PCR; TCRdb's copy has only in-frame clones and leaves some out. The sample yields about 33,000 clones, without any singletons. No cognate antigen is known for these TCRs. The sample consisted of peripheral blood mononuclear cells. The receptor source for this set is a human donor with common variable immunodeficiency.

A remark on this clone: The read gets to within 3 residues of the CDR3 end, and the germline J gene fills in the rest. J is TRBJ2-5 and V is TRBV2, with D possibly TRBD1 on 6 matching bases. The CDR3 contains 15 residues. With 5 bases removed from V and 0 bases from J, the gap between germline ends came to 13 bases. Germline CDR1 is SNHLY and CDR2 is FYNNEI. The sequenced CDR3 bases are TGTGCCAGCAGTCGAAGACAGGAGTACCAAGAGACC. Translating it yields CASSRRQEYQET. The entire CDR3 is CASSRRQEYQETQYF.

This clone was picked up a small number of times. The read stops 3 residues short of the end of the CDR3; the missing end is completed from the germline J gene. The rearrangement uses TRBV20-1 and TRBJ1-1; TRBD1 matches at 8 bases. The CDR3 runs 19 residues. In germline, CDR1 is DFQATT, CDR2 SNEGSKA (reference sequence). J gave up 3 bases and V 1 base, and 19 bases lay outside the gene matches. CDR3 in amino acids: CSARAYKQGAALADTEAFF. Incomplete CDR3 DNA: TGCAGTGCTAGAGCTTATAAGCAGGGGGCCGCTCTGGCGGACACTGAA.

This clone was counted only a few times. From the germline J gene comes the end of the CDR3, since the read stops 3 residues before it. The V gene is TRBV7-6, the J gene TRBJ2-5; D is uncertain. CDR3 length equals 14 residues. In germline, CDR1 is SGHVS, CDR2 FNYEAQ. Trimming removed 5 bases at V and 0 bases at J, with 10 bases between. The CDR3 protein is CASSNNINQETQYF. Partial CDR3 DNA: TGTGCCAGCAGCAACAATATAAACCAAGAGACC.

This clone was seen repeatedly, ten times or more. The read terminates 3 residues ahead of where the CDR3 ends, so the germline J gene completes it. The identical CDR3 is also encoded by other nucleotide sequences in the sample. The V call is TRBV5-1, the J call TRBJ2-1; TRBD2 matches at 12 bases. Germline V gene sequence: CDR1 SGHRS, CDR2 YFSETQ. With V trimmed by 4 bases and J by 4 bases, 6 bases remained unmatched. The CDR3 has 16 amino acids. The DNA read from the CDR3 is TGCGCCAGCAGCCTCCTGACTAGCGGGGGTTACAATGAG. This gives the protein CASSLLTSGGYNE. The complete CDR3 reads CASSLLTSGGYNEQFF.

On this clone itself: The read ends 3 residues shy of where the CDR3 ends; the end is completed using the germline J gene. V usage is TRBV30 and J usage is TRBJ2-5; 8 bases are shared with TRBD2. Losses at the gene ends were 8 bases for V and 1 base for J; bases not matched to a gene: 3. Germline V gene sequence: CDR1 GTSNPN, CDR2 SVGIG (reference sequence). This CDR3 has 12 amino acids. The CDR3 loop reads CAGLAAQETQYF. The CDR3 bases that were read are TGTGCCGGACTAGCAGCCCAAGAGACC.

This clone appeared many times. The CDR3 end lies 3 residues beyond the end of the read and is filled in from the germline J gene. The J gene is TRBJ1-3, the V gene TRBV4-2; D unclear. V was trimmed by 4 bases and J by 1 base, leaving 26 bases between them. Per the germline V gene, CDR1 is LGHNA and CDR2 is YNFKEQ. There are 20 residues in the CDR3. The CDR3 region is CASSPRTQTAGLRSGNTIYF. The CDR3 DNA, read in part, is TGTGCCAGCAGCCCTCGGACTCAAACGGCCGGTCTGCGATCTGGAAACACC.

This clone was counted between two and nine times. The CDR3 end is not reached by the read, which stops 3 residues before it; the germline J gene fills it in. The chain has TRBV11-2 and TRBJ2-7; maybe TRBD1 (5 bases). Per the germline V gene, CDR1 is SGHAT and CDR2 is FQNNGV. The CDR3 contains 15 residues. Trimming took 4 bases from V and 0 from J, leaving 13 bases between them. CDR3 amino acids: CASSSGRYSSYEQYF. The part of the CDR3 DNA that was read is TGTGCCAGCAGCTCAGGGCGATACAGCTCCTACGAG.

In this sample, this clone turned up many times. The read falls 3 residues short of the CDR3 end, and the missing part is taken from the germline J gene. The genes are TRBV2 and TRBJ1-2; D is possibly TRBD1 (6 bases). CDR1 SNHLY and CDR2 FYNNEI come from the germline V gene. Trimming cost V 4 bases and J 4 bases, with 25 bases left between them. The CDR3 covers 18 residues. CDR3 DNA, as far as it was read: TGTGCCAGCAGTGGGACAACCATTGCGGGACACTTACTCTATGGC. Amino acids: CASSGTTIAGHLLYG. The entire CDR3 protein reads CASSGTTIAGHLLYGYTF.

To note about this clone: Read data end 3 residues before the CDR3 end; the end is taken from the germline J gene. This chain connects TRBV19 to TRBJ2-6, with D unclear. The CDR3 spans 17 residues. Germline V CDR1 and CDR2: LNHDA, SQIVND (reference sequence). The V end was cut by 3 bases, the J end by 2 bases, with 14 bases between. Incomplete CDR3 DNA: TGTGCCAGTAGTATCCGAGACACAGTTCCTGGGGCCAACGTC. It translates to CASSIRDTVPGANV. The entire CDR3 protein is CASSIRDTVPGANVLTF. The full variable domain, in which reference TRBV19 and TRBJ2-6 provide the parts outside the CDR3, is DGGITQSPKYLFRKEGQNVTLSCEQNLNHDAMYWYRQDPGQGLRLIYYSQIVNDFQKGDIAEGYSVSREKKESFPLTVTSAQKNPTAFYLCASSIRDTVPGANVLTFGAGSRLTVL.

A remark on this clone: Coverage ceases 3 residues before the CDR3 finishes, and the germline J gene fills in the end. The rearrangement joins TRBV7-2 to TRBJ1-2, with D unclear. The CDR3 covers 13 residues. Germline V lookup: CDR1 SGHTA, CDR2 FQGNSA. Trimming took off 4 bases at V and 5 bases at J, with 11 bases between the two ends. Partial CDR3 DNA: TGTGCCAGCAGCTCTCGGGGTGGATATGGC. Encoded protein: CASSSRGGYG. The entire CDR3 sequence reads CASSSRGGYGYTF.

This clone was seen at least ten times. The read terminates 3 residues ahead of where the CDR3 ends, so the germline J gene completes it. The rearrangement links TRBV2 to TRBJ1-4; 9 bases map to TRBD1. V was pared by 7 bases and J by 8 bases, with 11 bases of the junction left unmatched. Per the germline V gene, CDR1 is SNHLY and CDR2 is FYNNEI. The CDR3 covers 15 residues. The CDR3 spells CASTDPGTGYEKLFF. The sequenced CDR3 bases are TGTGCCAGCACCGACCCTGGGACAGGGTACGAAAAA. The full variable domain, completed using reference TRBV2 and TRBJ1-4, is EPEVTQTPSHQVTQMGQEVILRCVPISNHLYFYWYRQILGQKVEFLVSFYNNEISEKSEIFDDQFSVERPDGSNFTLKIRSTKLEDSAMYFCASTDPGTGYEKLFFGSGTQLSVL.

This clone was seen ten or more times. The read halts 3 residues ahead of the CDR3 end, with the missing end drawn from the germline J gene. The V and J genes are TRBV11-2 and TRBJ2-1; TRBD2 agrees at 7 bases. The CDR3 is made up of 15 amino acids. The V segment lost 3 bases and the J segment 4 bases; nucleotides outside the gene matches: 6. In germline, CDR1 is SGHAT, CDR2 FQNNGV. CDR3 DNA, as far as it was read: TGTGCCAGCAGCTTGGAAGCGGGGTTTTACAATGAG. Residues: CASSLEAGFYNE. The CDR3, in full, reads CASSLEAGFYNEQFF.

Ten or more counts support this clone. The missing CDR3 end, 3 residues past where the read stops, is filled in from the germline J gene. The chain is built from TRBV29-1 and TRBJ1-1; TRBD1 matches 8 bases. Germline V gene lookup returns CDR1 SQVTM and CDR2 ANQGSEA. This CDR3 contains 18 residues. CDR3 amino acids: CSVEKIRSLKDREEEAFF. The sequenced CDR3 bases are TGCAGCGTTGAAAAGATCAGGAGTTTGAAGGACAGGGAGGAAGAA. The full variable domain, with the rest looked up from reference TRBV29-1 and TRBJ1-1, is SAVISQKPSRDICQRGTSLTIQCQVDSQVTMMFWYRQQPGQSLTLIATANQGSEATYESGFVIDKFPISRPNLTFSTLTVSNMSPEDSSIYLCSVEKIRSLKDREEEAFFGQGTRLTVV.

Of note for this clone: Read data end 3 residues before the CDR3 end; the end is taken from the germline J gene. The V call is TRBV29-1, the J call TRBJ2-3, with D perhaps matching TRBD2 (6 bases). This CDR3 has 18 amino acids. Trimming cost V 3 bases and J 5 bases, with 27 bases left between them. Germline V gene lookup returns CDR1 SQVTM and CDR2 ANQGSEA. The CDR3 DNA, read in part, is TGCAGCGTTGACTTGAGCGGGCCATACCCTTCCTTAGGAGATACG. It specifies CSVDLSGPYPSLGDT. The whole CDR3 sequence is CSVDLSGPYPSLGDTQYF.

In its sample, this clone was seen many times. The observed sequence ends 3 residues before the CDR3 terminus, with the missing tail filled in from the germline J gene. V and J are TRBV2 and TRBJ2-4, with TRBD1 matching 7 bases. CDR3 length: 15 amino acids. V lost 6 bases to trimming and J lost 0 bases; unmatched junction nucleotides: 5. Germline V gene lookup returns CDR1 SNHLY and CDR2 FYNNEI. The chain's CDR3 is CASSPDRTAKNIQYF. CDR3 DNA (partial): TGTGCCAGCAGCCCGGACAGGACAGCCAAAAACATT.

This clone was seen repeatedly, ten times or more. Read data end 3 residues before the CDR3 end; the end is taken from the germline J gene. The gene calls are TRBV18 and TRBJ2-5; D is possibly TRBD1 (6 bases). Per the germline V gene, CDR1 is KGHSH and CDR2 is LQKENI. The CDR3 length is 13 residues. Trimming took off 7 bases at V and 3 bases at J, with 12 bases between the two ends. Here the CDR3 reads CASLMDRKETQYF. Partial CDR3 DNA: TGTGCCAGCTTAATGGACAGAAAAGAGACC. The complete variable domain, with remaining parts taken from reference TRBV18 and TRBJ2-5, reads NAGVMQNPRHLVRRRGQEARLRCSPMKGHSHVYWYRQLPEEGLKFMVYLQKENIIDESGMPKERFSAEFPKEGPSILRIQQVVRGDSAAYFCASLMDRKETQYFGPGTRLLVL.

A remark on this clone: The CDR3 end lies 3 residues beyond the end of the read and is filled in from the germline J gene. The chain joins TRBV7-8 to TRBJ2-1, with D tentatively TRBD2 (6 bases). The CDR3 is 14 residues long. Per the germline V gene, CDR1 is SGHVS and CDR2 is FQNEAQ. V was trimmed by 5 bases and J by 8 bases, leaving 16 bases between them. The covered CDR3 bases are TGTGCCAGCAGCCCCCCTGGGGGGAACGATGAG. Translating gives CASSPPGGNDE. From start to end, the CDR3 is CASSPPGGNDEQFF.

The CDR3 sequence is CASSLVPDQETQYF. The CDR3 DNA, read in part, is TGTGCCAGCAGCTTAGTACCAGACCAAGAGACC. The chain carries TRBV7-9 and TRBJ2-5; unclear D gene. The CDR3 end lies 3 residues beyond the end of the read and is filled in from the germline J gene. Germline CDR1 reads SEHNR; CDR2 reads FQNEAQ (reference sequence). The ends were cut back, 1 base at V and 0 bases at J, with 6 bases in the middle. The CDR3 length is 14 residues. Supplemented by reference TRBV7-9 and TRBJ2-5, the full variable domain reads DTGVSQNPRHKITKRGQNVTFRCDPISEHNRLYWYRQTLGQGPEFLTYFQNEAQLEKSRLLSDRFSAERPKGSFSTLEIQRTEQGDSAMYLCASSLVPDQETQYFGPGTRLLVL.

Many counts were recorded for this clone. The read falls 3 residues short of the CDR3 end, and the missing part is taken from the germline J gene. The gene calls are TRBV5-1 and TRBJ1-1; 9 bases are shared with TRBD1. Losses at the gene ends were 2 bases for V and 4 bases for J; bases not matched to a gene: 9. The germline CDR1 and CDR2 sequences are SGHRS and YFSETQ. This CDR3 contains 16 residues. The CDR3 reads CASSFLRDRVSTEAFF. The sequenced CDR3 bases are TGCGCCAGCAGCTTTCTACGGGACAGGGTTAGCACTGAA. Together with reference TRBV5-1 and TRBJ1-1, the CDR3 gives the full variable domain: KAGVTQTPRYLIKTRGQQVTLSCSPISGHRSVSWYQQTPGQGLQFLFEYFSETQRNKGNFPGRFSGRQFSNSRSEMNVSTLELGDSALYLCASSFLRDRVSTEAFFGQGTRLTVV.

This clone has at least ten counts. The missing CDR3 end, 3 residues past where the read stops, is filled in from the germline J gene. The rearrangement links TRBV7-9 to TRBJ1-2, with 9 bases identical to TRBD1. Germline CDR1 and CDR2: SEHNR and FQNEAQ (reference sequence). The V and J ends lost 1 base and 7 bases, in that order; junction bases with no gene match: 1. CDR3 length equals 13 residues. CDR3 region: CASSLGTGAGYTF. The CDR3 DNA, read in part, is TGTGCCAGCAGCTTAGGGACAGGGGCTGGC.

The table lists this clone with many counts. The CDR3 goes on 3 residues after the read ends, and that part is filled in from the germline J gene. This chain links TRBV11-2 with TRBJ2-2; D call uncertain. The germline V gene encodes CDR1 SGHAT and CDR2 FQNNGV. The V gene lost 5 bases and the J gene lost 3 bases, with 4 bases spanning the gap. This CDR3 comprises 12 residues. The CDR3 DNA, read in part, is TGTGCCAGCAGCCCCGACACCGGGGAG. It codes for CASSPDTGE. The complete CDR3 sequence is CASSPDTGELFF.

This clone was detected ten times or more. Read sequence stops 3 residues before the CDR3 end, and the germline J gene provides the missing end. The chain uses TRBV2 and TRBJ1-2, with 8 bases aligning to TRBD1. With V trimmed by 7 bases and J by 0 bases, 7 bases remained unmatched. This CDR3 spans 15 amino acids. Germline V gene sequence: CDR1 SNHLY, CDR2 FYNNEI. CDR3 in amino acids: CASMRATGANYGYTF. CDR3 DNA, as far as it was read: TGTGCCAGCATGAGGGCGACAGGGGCTAACTATGGC.

As concerns this clone: The CDR3 goes on 3 residues after the read ends, and that part is filled in from the germline J gene. The J gene is TRBJ2-3, the V gene TRBV30, with 8 bases aligning to TRBD1. The CDR3 runs 16 residues. Germline V CDR1 and CDR2: GTSNPN, SVGIG (reference sequence). Trimming at V came to 1 base and at J to 2 bases, leaving 8 bases not matched to a gene. CDR3 DNA, as far as it was read: TGTGCCTGGAGTGCGCCTGGGACAGGAGCCACAGATACG. It codes for CAWSAPGTGATDT. In full, the CDR3 is CAWSAPGTGATDTQYF.

As for this clone: With the read ending 3 residues before the CDR3 end, the germline J gene is used to fill in that end. The rearrangement uses TRBV7-2 and TRBJ2-3; D possibly corresponds to TRBD2 (6 bases). CDR1 and CDR2 (germline): SGHTA, FQGNSA. V was trimmed by 4 bases and J by 8 bases, leaving 16 bases between them. The CDR3 has 14 amino acids. CDR3 DNA, as far as it was read: TGTGCCAGCAGCTATCTAGCGTCTGGAGGTACG. This gives the protein CASSYLASGGT. The CDR3 in its entirety is CASSYLASGGTQYF.

This clone came up a few times. The read gets to within 3 residues of the CDR3 end, and the germline J gene fills in the rest. This chain links TRBV5-1 with TRBJ2-3; possible D gene TRBD1, 6 bases. V dropped 0 bases and J dropped 1 base, with 18 bases sitting between them. This CDR3 is 18 amino acids long. Germline loops: CDR1 SGHRS, CDR2 YFSETQ. The CDR3 spells CASSLGGEGVRGTDTQYF. The CDR3 bases that were read are TGCGCCAGCAGCTTGGGGGGCGAGGGGGTGAGGGGCACAGATACG.

This clone was seen a handful of times. The read terminates 3 residues ahead of where the CDR3 ends, so the germline J gene completes it. The chain recombines TRBV13 with TRBJ2-5; 12 bases map to TRBD2. The CDR3 covers 16 residues. The ends lost 4 bases at V and 6 bases at J; junction bases unmatched: 9. CDR1 and CDR2 (germline): PRHDT, FYEKMQ (reference sequence). The CDR3 sequence: CASSSRQLAGGQTQYF. The CDR3 bases that were read are TGTGCCAGCAGCTCCCGTCAGCTAGCGGGGGGGCAGACC.

This clone was picked up a small number of times. The CDR3 end falls 3 residues outside the read, so it is completed with the germline J gene. The chain joins TRBV20-1 to TRBJ2-5, with 11 positions matching TRBD2. This CDR3 has 17 amino acids. V shed 2 bases, J shed 2 bases, and the junction held 10 bases outside the gene matches. Germline loops: CDR1 DFQATT, CDR2 SNEGSKA (reference sequence). CDR3 DNA (partial): TGCAGTGCTAGATCCGGGACTAGCGGTGGGTTGCAAGAGACC. Its translation: CSARSGTSGGLQET. In full, the CDR3 is CSARSGTSGGLQETQYF.

Concerning this clone itself: The CDR3 is cut off 3 residues early in the read; its end comes from the germline J gene. J is TRBJ2-4 and V is TRBV2, with 7 positions matching TRBD2. The CDR3 runs to 16 residues. The ends lost 3 bases at V and 3 bases at J; junction bases unmatched: 8. From germline, CDR1 is SNHLY and CDR2 FYNNEI. CDR3 DNA (partial): TGTGCCAGCAGTGAGGGGGGGGGAGTGATCAAAAACATT. Translating it yields CASSEGGGVIKNI. In full, the CDR3 is CASSEGGGVIKNIQYF.

This clone was seen only a few times. The read halts 3 residues ahead of the CDR3 end, with the missing end drawn from the germline J gene. Within the sample, other DNA sequences also encode this same CDR3. V is TRBV6-1 and J is TRBJ2-7; 9 bases align to TRBD2. V lost 4 bases, J lost 2 bases, and 6 bases stayed unmatched. This CDR3 region has 15 residues. CDR1 is MNHNS and CDR2 is SASEGT in the germline V gene. This chain's CDR3 is CASSVQAGGTYEQYF. The DNA read from the CDR3 is TGTGCCAGCAGTGTGCAAGCGGGGGGTACCTACGAG.